A selection of T cell receptor beta chains follows, all from one sample in a study of CD8+ T cells in alopecia areata. Some clones are missing from TCRdb's copy, which holds only in-frame ones; the method was immunoSEQ multiplex PCR. The table shows 120,000 or so clones, with over 55% occurring only once. Sample: CD4+ T cells sorted from blood, taken at week 4, from a patient treated with tofacitinib. The receptors derive from a human donor with alopecia areata. Both conserved end residues are part of each CDR3. Fields, in order: J gene, clone size, D gene, V gene, CDR3 protein, CDR3 DNA. A D gene is named only where the DNA matches it firmly. Size values are once, few and many counts, or a class for expanded clones, and some rows have none.

J gene: TRBJ2-3
clone size: few
D gene: TRBD2
V gene: TRBV4-2
CDR3 protein: CASSQESRGGIDTQYF
CDR3 DNA: TGTGCCAGCAGCCAAGAATCCCGGGGGGGGATAGATACGCAGTATTTT

J gene: TRBJ2-3
clone size: .
D gene: .
V gene: TRBV5-1
CDR3 protein: CASSFGVTDTQYF
CDR3 DNA: TGCGCCAGCAGCTTTGGAGTAACAGATACGCAGTATTTT

J gene: TRBJ2-5
clone size: .
D gene: .
V gene: TRBV15
CDR3 protein: CATSRDLSQYF
CDR3 DNA: TGTGCCACCAGCAGAGATCTCTCCCAGTACTTC

J gene: TRBJ2-1
clone size: few
D gene: TRBD1
V gene: TRBV5-1
CDR3 protein: CASSLDRGHNEQFF
CDR3 DNA: TGCGCCAGCAGCTTGGACAGGGGGCACAATGAGCAGTTCTTC

J gene: TRBJ1-2
clone size: .
D gene: .
V gene: TRBV5-4
CDR3 protein: CASSLGQRYTF
CDR3 DNA: TGTGCCAGCAGCTTAGGCCAGAGGTACACCTTC

J gene: TRBJ2-3
clone size: .
D gene: .
V gene: TRBV30
CDR3 protein: CAWSVPTTQYF
CDR3 DNA: TGTGCCTGGAGTGTTCCTACTACGCAGTATTTT

J gene: TRBJ1-6
clone size: .
D gene: TRBD1
V gene: TRBV27
CDR3 protein: CASRLQGARNSPLHF
CDR3 DNA: TGTGCCAGCAGGCTTCAGGGGGCTCGGAATTCACCCCTCCACTTT

J gene: TRBJ2-7
clone size: .
D gene: TRBD1
V gene: TRBV29-1
CDR3 protein: CSVNRGPTYEQYF
CDR3 DNA: TGCAGCGTTAACAGGGGGCCCACCTACGAGCAGTACTTC

J gene: TRBJ2-3
clone size: .
D gene: .
V gene: TRBV29-1
CDR3 protein: CSVGAHGGHTQYF
CDR3 DNA: TGCAGCGTTGGAGCCCATGGGGGTCACACGCAGTATTTT

J gene: TRBJ1-1
clone size: .
D gene: .
V gene: TRBV25-1
CDR3 protein: CASSLQGGTEAFF
CDR3 DNA: TGTGCCAGCAGTTTACAGGGAGGCACTGAAGCTTTCTTT

J gene: TRBJ2-1
clone size: .
D gene: .
V gene: TRBV4-1
CDR3 protein: CASSQGGTLRYNEQFF
CDR3 DNA: TGCGCCAGCAGCCAAGGCGGGACTCTCCGCTACAATGAGCAGTTCTTC

J gene: TRBJ2-1
clone size: .
D gene: TRBD2
V gene: TRBV11-1
CDR3 protein: CASSPLGEGEQFF
CDR3 DNA: TGTGCCAGCAGCCCCCTAGGGGAGGGTGAGCAGTTCTTC

J gene: TRBJ2-1
clone size: once
D gene: TRBD1
V gene: TRBV29-1
CDR3 protein: CSVDHRQGPYYNEQFF
CDR3 DNA: TGCAGCGTTGACCACAGACAGGGTCCATACTACAATGAGCAGTTCTTC

J gene: TRBJ1-5
clone size: .
D gene: .
V gene: TRBV4-1
CDR3 protein: CASSQDRVNQPQHF
CDR3 DNA: TGCGCCAGCAGCCAAGATAGAGTCAATCAGCCCCAGCATTTT

J gene: TRBJ2-5
clone size: .
D gene: .
V gene: TRBV9
CDR3 protein: CASSINDGFQETQYF
CDR3 DNA: TGTGCCAGCAGCATCAATGATGGGTTTCAAGAGACCCAGTACTTC

J gene: TRBJ1-5
clone size: .
D gene: .
V gene: TRBV19
CDR3 protein: CASRTDSNQPQHF
CDR3 DNA: TGTGCCAGTAGAACAGATAGCAATCAGCCCCAGCATTTT

J gene: TRBJ1-5
clone size: .
D gene: .
V gene: TRBV6-6
CDR3 protein: CASNSQGNQPQHF
CDR3 DNA: TGTGCCAGCAACTCACAGGGCAATCAGCCCCAGCATTTT

J gene: TRBJ2-3
clone size: few
D gene: .
V gene: TRBV5-1
CDR3 protein: CASSPGQETDTQYF
CDR3 DNA: TGCGCCAGCAGCCCAGGGCAAGAGACAGATACGCAGTATTTT

J gene: TRBJ2-3
clone size: .
D gene: .
V gene: TRBV30
CDR3 protein: CATARGDTQYF
CDR3 DNA: TGTGCCACGGCGCGAGGAGATACGCAGTATTTT

J gene: TRBJ2-3
clone size: .
D gene: TRBD1
V gene: TRBV9
CDR3 protein: CASSVPRTGGTDTQYF
CDR3 DNA: TGTGCCAGCAGCGTCCCGCGGACAGGGGGCACAGATACGCAGTATTTT

J gene: TRBJ1-1
clone size: .
D gene: .
V gene: TRBV28
CDR3 protein: CASSSPAPTEAFF
CDR3 DNA: TGTGCCAGCAGTTCACCTGCCCCAACTGAAGCTTTCTTT

J gene: TRBJ2-7
clone size: once
D gene: TRBD1
V gene: TRBV29-1
CDR3 protein: CSAGTGAYEQYF
CDR3 DNA: TGCAGCGCTGGGACAGGGGCCTACGAGCAGTACTTC

J gene: TRBJ2-7
clone size: .
D gene: TRBD2
V gene: TRBV19
CDR3 protein: CASIFTSASYEQYF
CDR3 DNA: TGTGCCAGTATTTTCACTAGCGCCTCCTACGAGCAGTACTTC

J gene: TRBJ2-3
clone size: .
D gene: TRBD2
V gene: TRBV5-4
CDR3 protein: CASSSPTSSDTQYF
CDR3 DNA: TGTGCCAGCAGCTCCCCGACTAGCTCAGATACGCAGTATTTT

J gene: TRBJ1-3
clone size: .
D gene: .
V gene: TRBV7-2
CDR3 protein: CASSLAGQGQGNTIYF
CDR3 DNA: TGTGCCAGCAGCTTAGCGGGGCAGGGGCAAGGAAACACCATATATTTT

J gene: TRBJ2-7
clone size: .
D gene: .
V gene: TRBV7-3
CDR3 protein: CASSPSSDSYEQYF
CDR3 DNA: TGTGCCAGCAGCCCCTCTAGCGACTCCTACGAGCAGTACTTC